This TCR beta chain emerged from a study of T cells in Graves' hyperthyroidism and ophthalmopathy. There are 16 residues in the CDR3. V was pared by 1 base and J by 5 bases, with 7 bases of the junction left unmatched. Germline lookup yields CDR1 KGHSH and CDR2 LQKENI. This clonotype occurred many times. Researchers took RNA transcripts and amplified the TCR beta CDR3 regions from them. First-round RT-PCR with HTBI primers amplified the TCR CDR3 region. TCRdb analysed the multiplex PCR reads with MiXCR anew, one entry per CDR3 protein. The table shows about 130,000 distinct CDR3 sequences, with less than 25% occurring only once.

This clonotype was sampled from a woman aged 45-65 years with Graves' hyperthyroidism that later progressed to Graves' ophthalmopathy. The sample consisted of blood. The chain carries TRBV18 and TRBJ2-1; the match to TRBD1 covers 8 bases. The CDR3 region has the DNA TGTGCCAGCTCACCACTGACAGGGGAGGTCAACAATGAGCAGTTCTTC. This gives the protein CASSPLTGEVNNEQFF.